The 10 T cell receptor beta chains in this list originate from one sample, sequenced in a study of OX40 agonist ivuxolimab in advanced cancers. Profiled with immunoSEQ multiplex PCR; TCRdb holds only in-frame clones, not every one. The table lists over 85,000 clones, roughly 90% of them singletons. The source material was CD4+ or CD8+ T cells sorted from blood, sampled in a trial of the OX40 agonist ivuxolimab. The receptors come from an adult with an advanced solid tumor such as melanoma, head and neck, liver or kidney cancer.

The chain joins TRBV14 to TRBJ1-4, with D uncertain. The CDR3 spans 15 residues. V gave up 4 bases and J gave up 0 bases, with 9 bases separating them. Germline loops: CDR1 SGHDN, CDR2 FVKESK. This CDR3 reads CASSPSRATNEKLFF. In DNA, the CDR3 is TGTGCCAGCAGCCCCTCGAGGGCAACTAATGAAAAACTGTTTTTT.

The V gene is TRBV6-1, the J gene TRBJ2-7; D call uncertain. This CDR3 is 13 amino acids long. The V gene lost 4 bases and the J gene lost 3 bases, with 10 bases spanning the gap. Looked up from germline, CDR1 is MNHNS and CDR2 is SASEGT. Here the CDR3 DNA reads TGTGCCAGCAGTGTGTCATGGGACTACGAGCAGTACTTC. It yields the protein CASSVSWDYEQYF.

As DNA, the CDR3 is TGTGCCAGCAGCCCCGACGGCGGGGGACCCACCTACCAAGAGACCCAGTACTTC. Translation gives CASSPDGGGPTYQETQYF. J is TRBJ2-5 and V is TRBV9; 7 bases fit TRBD2. The length of the CDR3 is 18 residues. Germline values: CDR1 SGDLS, CDR2 YYNGEE. The trim removed 4 bases at V and 0 bases at J, leaving 15 bases unmatched. Supplemented by reference TRBV9 and TRBJ2-5, the full variable domain reads DSGVTQTPKHLITATGQRVTLRCSPRSGDLSVYWYQQSLDQGLQFLIQYYNGEERAKGNILERFSAQQFPDLHSELNLSSLELGDSALYFCASSPDGGGPTYQETQYFGPGTRLLVL.

This clone has more than one count but fewer than ten. The J gene is TRBJ1-3, the V gene TRBV6-5; no clear D gene. The CDR3 loop spans 16 amino acids. The V end lost 0 bases, the J end lost 0 bases, and 9 bases lay between the germline ends. Germline V lookup: CDR1 MNHEY, CDR2 SVGAGI. Here the CDR3 reads CASSYSIEGSGNTIYF. The CDR3, as DNA: TGTGCCAGCAGTTACTCGATTGAGGGCTCTGGAAACACCATATATTTT.

This rearrangement joins TRBV7-2 to TRBJ2-1; D remains ambiguous. V was trimmed by 5 bases and J by 6 bases, leaving 5 bases between them. CDR3 size: 11 residues. Germline-derived CDR1 and CDR2 are SGHTA and FQGNSA. The CDR3 nucleotides read TGTGCCAGCAGCAGTATCAATGAGCAGTTCTTC. This gives the protein CASSSINEQFF.

This rearrangement joins TRBV7-9 to TRBJ2-5; D not resolved. Germline V gene data show CDR1 as SEHNR and CDR2 as FQNEAQ (reference sequence). The V gene lost 3 bases and the J gene lost 4 bases, with 15 bases spanning the gap. CDR3 size: 15 residues. CDR3 region: CASSFKTYPPETQYF. The CDR3 nucleotides read TGTGCCAGCAGCTTCAAGACGTACCCTCCAGAGACCCAGTACTTC.

The chain uses TRBV2 and TRBJ1-6, with 8 bases aligning to TRBD1. The CDR3 is 14 amino acids. Looked up from germline, CDR1 is SNHLY and CDR2 is FYNNEI. J lost 9 bases, V lost 6 bases, and 7 bases had no gene match. CDR3 DNA sequence: TGTGCCAGCAGCGTGACAGGGGATCGTTCACCCCTCCACTTT. This translates into CASSVTGDRSPLHF.

The J gene is TRBJ2-5, the V gene TRBV27; D might be TRBD1 or TRBD2, each matching 6 bases. The end of the DNA is better explained by TRBJ2-7, so the J call may be wrong. CDR3 length: 15 amino acids. From germline, CDR1 is MNHEY and CDR2 SMNVEV (reference sequence). The CDR3 nucleotides are TGTGCCAGCAGCTTCATAGGGGGGAGCTCCTACGAGCAGTACTTC. It encodes CASSFIGGSSYEQYF.

The rearrangement uses TRBV4-3 and TRBJ2-3, with a tentative D call TRBD2 (6 bases). CDR1 and CDR2 from the germline V gene are LGHNA and YSLEER. The CDR3 is 16 residues long. V was shortened by 3 bases and J by 8 bases, with 21 bases between the two germline ends. CDR3 loop: CASSQDLSAARGTQYF. The CDR3 DNA follows: TGCGCCAGCAGCCAGGACCTTAGCGCCGCGCGGGGTACGCAGTATTTT.

The rearrangement joins TRBV29-1 to TRBJ1-2, with 9 bases aligning to TRBD1. The CDR3 contains 16 residues. J was trimmed by 2 bases and V by 7 bases; bases with no gene match: 14. The germline V gene has CDR1 SQVTM and CDR2 ANQGSEA. This CDR3 is CSAEPWDRAVNYGYTF. CDR3 sequence (DNA): TGCAGCGCCGAACCGTGGGACAGGGCGGTAAACTATGGCTACACCTTC.